These 10 T cell receptor beta chains originate from one sample sequenced in a study of T cell changes during pregnancy in multiple sclerosis. Sequenced by immunoSEQ multiplex PCR; TCRdb stores in-frame clones only, minus some. The data hold about 84,000 clones, with 94% observed a single time. This specimen consisted of peripheral blood, obtained in the second trimester of pregnancy. The receptors stem from a female donor in good health, enrolled as a control in a pregnancy study.

The chain joins TRBV28 to TRBJ2-2; 7 bases align to TRBD1. Unmatched junction bases numbered 3, after V lost 6 bases and J lost 2 bases. CDR3 length: 14 amino acids. Per germline, CDR1 MDHEN and CDR2 SYDVKM. The CDR3 loop reads CASSGTANTGELFF. CDR3 nucleotide sequence: TGTGCCAGCAGCGGGACAGCTAACACCGGGGAGCTGTTTTTT.

The chain employs TRBV5-1 and TRBJ1-2, with a possible D match to TRBD1 (5 bases). Germline CDR1 reads SGHRS; CDR2 reads YFSETQ. There are 15 residues in the CDR3. The germline V and J ends were trimmed by 4 bases and 4 bases, with 17 bases remaining between them. The CDR3 region is CASSPRGGSGYGYTF. For the CDR3, the DNA is TGCGCCAGCAGCCCACGGGGGGGTTCGGGCTATGGCTACACCTTC. Based on the CDR3 plus reference TRBV5-1 and TRBJ1-2, the full variable domain is KAGVTQTPRYLIKTRGQQVTLSCSPISGHRSVSWYQQTPGQGLQFLFEYFSETQRNKGNFPGRFSGRQFSNSRSEMNVSTLELGDSALYLCASSPRGGSGYGYTFGSGTRLTVV.

The V call is TRBV7-9, the J call TRBJ2-7; 7 bases are shared with TRBD1. With V trimmed by 5 bases and J by 5 bases, 9 bases remained unmatched. The CDR3 length is 14 residues. CDR1 SEHNR and CDR2 FQNEAQ come from the germline V gene (reference sequence). CDR3 residues: CASSKGTANDEQYF. In DNA, the CDR3 is TGTGCCAGCAGCAAGGGGACAGCTAACGACGAGCAGTACTTC.

The CDR3 loop reads CASSYPGDGEQYF. The CDR3 region has the DNA TGTGCCAGCAGTTACCCAGGGGACGGGGAGCAGTACTTC. The chain links TRBV6-6 to TRBJ2-7, with D possibly TRBD1 on 6 matching bases. CDR1 is MNHNY and CDR2 is SVGAGI in the germline V gene (reference sequence). The CDR3 consists of 13 residues. Trimming took 2 bases from V and 7 from J, leaving 12 bases between them.

The rearrangement uses TRBV7-8 and TRBJ2-2, with TRBD1 matching 8 bases. With 1 base clipped from V and 5 bases from J, the junction kept 3 bases outside the gene matches. CDR1 SGHVS and CDR2 FQNEAQ come from the germline V gene. This CDR3 contains 15 residues. CDR3 amino acids: CASSLDDRGTGELFF. The CDR3 coding sequence is TGTGCCAGCAGCTTAGACGACAGGGGAACCGGGGAGCTGTTTTTT.

The chain links TRBV7-2 to TRBJ2-7, with 8 bases identical to TRBD1. Germline V CDR1 and CDR2: SGHTA, FQGNSA. The CDR3 is 14 residues long. Trimming cost V 6 bases and J 6 bases; bases outside gene matches: 10. The chain's CDR3 is CASRATGGSGEQYF. For the CDR3, the DNA is TGTGCCAGCAGGGCTACAGGGGGTTCTGGCGAGCAGTACTTC.

The genes are TRBV19 and TRBJ2-2, with D perhaps matching TRBD1 (6 bases). Trimming stripped 2 bases from V and 6 bases from J, with 16 bases between. Germline V lookup: CDR1 LNHDA, CDR2 SQIVND (reference sequence). This CDR3 spans 16 amino acids. The CDR3 DNA is TGTGCCAGTAGTATACGGGCAGGGGTTTCTTCCGGGGAGCTGTTTTTT. Protein sequence: CASSIRAGVSSGELFF.

The chain uses TRBV7-9 and TRBJ2-6; 10 bases match TRBD1. The CDR3 covers 18 residues. Germline CDR1 is SEHNR and CDR2 is FQNEAQ (reference sequence). The V and J ends lost 3 bases and 0 bases, in that order; junction bases with no gene match: 5. CDR3 amino acids: CASSFRQGAVSGANVLTF. In DNA form, the CDR3 reads TGTGCCAGCAGCTTTCGACAGGGGGCTGTCTCTGGGGCCAACGTCCTGACTTTC.

The gene calls are TRBV5-1 and TRBJ1-6; maybe TRBD1 (5 bases). The CDR3 runs to 15 residues. V gave up 0 bases and J gave up 10 bases, with 14 bases separating them. From germline, CDR1 is SGHRS and CDR2 YFSETQ. Written as DNA, the CDR3 is TGCGCCAGCAGCTTGGGGCCCGGGGGAGGATCACCCCTCCACTTT. Its protein product is CASSLGPGGGSPLHF.

CDR3 sequence: CASSHDAGEGLGEQYF. The CDR3 coding sequence is TGCGCCAGCAGCCATGACGCGGGAGAAGGTCTAGGGGAGCAGTACTTC. The rearrangement uses TRBV4-1 and TRBJ2-7, with 7 bases fitting TRBD2. The CDR3 spans 16 residues. The germline V gene encodes CDR1 MGHRA and CDR2 YSYEKL. The ends lost 3 bases at V and 7 bases at J; junction bases unmatched: 15.